Listed below are T cell receptor beta chains from one sample, sequenced in a study of T cell responses to AZD1222 COVID-19 vaccine. Method: immunoSEQ multiplex PCR; TCRdb's copy keeps in-frame clones and lacks some. The sample yields roughly 87,000 clones, roughly 90% seen once. The starting material was peripheral blood, obtained 28 days after the second AZD1222 dose. The receptors were gathered from an adult who received the AZD1222 COVID-19 vaccine. Each CDR3 is given with its conserved first and last residue. D genes are given only for firm matches. A clone size is listed for some rows: how often the clone was seen (once, few, many), or a class if it is expanded.

D: TRBD2; size: NA; J: TRBJ2-5; V: TRBV4-2; DNA: TGTGCCAGCAGCCAAGATCGGGGGGGGAAAGAGACCCAGTACTTC; CDR3: CASSQDRGGKETQYF
D: TRBD2; size: NA; J: TRBJ2-5; V: TRBV11-2; DNA: TGTGCCAGCAGCTTAAGTTCTAGCGGGGGGGAAGGATTGCTAGAGACCCAGTACTTC; CDR3: CASSLSSSGGEGLLETQYF
D: NA; size: NA; J: TRBJ1-5; V: TRBV2; DNA: TGTGCCAGCAGTGAAGCGCTATTTTCCGCCAGGGACAATCAGCCCCAGCATTTT; CDR3: CASSEALFSARDNQPQHF
D: NA; size: NA; J: TRBJ1-3; V: TRBV10-3; DNA: TGTGCCATCAGTGAGTCAGGTGTTGGAAACACCATATATTTT; CDR3: CAISESGVGNTIYF
D: TRBD2; size: NA; J: TRBJ2-2; V: TRBV6-6; DNA: TGTGCCAGCAGTTACACACTAGCGGGGACCGGGGAGCTGTTTTTT; CDR3: CASSYTLAGTGELFF
D: NA; size: NA; J: TRBJ2-5; V: TRBV7-9; DNA: TGTGCCAGCAGCCCGGTACGGACTAAAAACCTGGAGACCCAGTACTTC; CDR3: CASSPVRTKNLETQYF
D: NA; size: NA; J: TRBJ1-2; V: TRBV18; DNA: TGTGCCAGCTCACCCGTCGTCTCAGGGGAGATTTCTGGCTACACCTTC; CDR3: CASSPVVSGEISGYTF
D: NA; size: NA; J: TRBJ2-2; V: TRBV12-5; DNA: TGTGCTAGTGGTTTGGGGACCGGGGAGCTGTTTTTT; CDR3: CASGLGTGELFF
D: NA; size: NA; J: TRBJ1-4; V: TRBV11-2; DNA: TGTGCCAGCAGCTTCGACAGAGGTCATGAAAAACTGTTTTTT; CDR3: CASSFDRGHEKLFF
D: NA; size: NA; J: TRBJ1-1; V: TRBV7-9; DNA: TGTGCCAGCAGCTTAGGCCGGTTGGGTGTGGACACTGAAGCTTTCTTT; CDR3: CASSLGRLGVDTEAFF
D: TRBD1; size: NA; J: TRBJ1-2; V: TRBV28; DNA: TGTGCCAGCAGTTTGGTACAGGGGGCCACGATCAACTATGGCTACACCTTC; CDR3: CASSLVQGATINYGYTF
D: NA; size: NA; J: TRBJ1-1; V: TRBV30; DNA: TGTGCCTGGAGGGGGAACACTGAAGCTTTCTTT; CDR3: CAWRGNTEAFF
D: NA; size: NA; J: TRBJ2-3; V: TRBV20-1; DNA: TGCAGTGCTAGAGGGGCCTTGCAGTATTTT; CDR3: CSARGALQYF
D: TRBD1; size: few; J: TRBJ2-3; V: TRBV6-4; DNA: TGTGCCAGCAGTGACGTGTCCGGGACAGGGACAGATACGCAGTATTTT; CDR3: CASSDVSGTGTDTQYF
D: NA; size: NA; J: TRBJ1-1; V: TRBV6-5; DNA: TGTGCCAGCAGTTACACGGGGGGAGGCACTGAAGCTTTCTTT; CDR3: CASSYTGGGTEAFF
D: NA; size: NA; J: TRBJ1-3; V: TRBV4-2; DNA: TGTGCCAGCAGCCAACTCAGGCTCTCTGGAAACACCATATATTTT; CDR3: CASSQLRLSGNTIYF
D: TRBD1; size: NA; J: TRBJ1-4; V: TRBV7-2; DNA: TGTGCCAGCAGCTTAGGCGGACAGGGGAGTGAAAAACTGTTTTTT; CDR3: CASSLGGQGSEKLFF
D: NA; size: once; J: TRBJ1-5; V: TRBV6-2/TRBV6-3; DNA: TGTGCCAGCAGTTACGCGGGGGTTGCAAATCAGCCCCAGCATTTT; CDR3: CASSYAGVANQPQHF
D: TRBD2; size: NA; J: TRBJ2-3; V: TRBV5-5; DNA: TGTGCCAGCAGGGTGGCGGTAGCGGGGACAGATACGCAGTATTTT; CDR3: CASRVAVAGTDTQYF
D: NA; size: NA; J: TRBJ1-3; V: TRBV28; DNA: TGTGCCACTATCGTCCGGGGGCGGGGAGGTGGAAACACCATATATTTT; CDR3: CATIVRGRGGGNTIYF
D: NA; size: NA; J: TRBJ2-1; V: TRBV5-6; DNA: TGTGCCAGCAGCTTGATCCTGCCGCTCTACAATGAGCAGTTCTTC; CDR3: CASSLILPLYNEQFF
D: TRBD1; size: NA; J: TRBJ1-3; V: TRBV28; DNA: TGTGCCAGCAGTTTAAAGGACAGGGCTGGAAACACCATATATTTT; CDR3: CASSLKDRAGNTIYF
D: NA; size: NA; J: TRBJ1-5; V: TRBV7-2; DNA: TGTGCCAGCAGCTTAGCATCATCTCGGGGGACATCCTTCAAACATTTT; CDR3: CASSLASSRGTSFKHF
D: NA; size: NA; J: TRBJ1-4; V: TRBV27; DNA: TGTGCCAGCAAGGACAGCCCTAATGAAAAACTGTTTTTT; CDR3: CASKDSPNEKLFF
D: NA; size: once; J: TRBJ1-1; V: TRBV9; DNA: TGTGCCAGCAGCGAGGGGGGGACTGAAGCTTTCTTT; CDR3: CASSEGGTEAFF
D: TRBD2; size: NA; J: TRBJ2-1; V: TRBV3-1/TRBV3-2; DNA: TGTGCCAGCAGCCCCATAGCGGGGGGGCGGGGTGAGCAGTTCTTC; CDR3: CASSPIAGGRGEQFF
D: NA; size: NA; J: TRBJ2-1; V: TRBV6-5; DNA: TGTGCCAGCAGTTCAGGGGATGAGCAGTTCTTC; CDR3: CASSSGDEQFF
D: TRBD1; size: once; J: TRBJ1-1; V: TRBV6-5; DNA: TGTGCCAGTAGACAGGGGCTGAACACTGAAGCTTTCTTT; CDR3: CASRQGLNTEAFF
D: TRBD1; size: NA; J: TRBJ2-3; V: TRBV19; DNA: TGTGCCATCCGCCCCGGGACAGGTCACACAGATACGCAGTATTTT; CDR3: CAIRPGTGHTDTQYF
D: TRBD1; size: NA; J: TRBJ1-2; V: TRBV3-1/TRBV3-2; DNA: TGTGCCAGCAGCCAAGCGGTAGGACAGGGGTATGGCTACACCTTC; CDR3: CASSQAVGQGYGYTF
D: NA; size: NA; J: TRBJ2-2; V: TRBV4-2; DNA: TGTGCCAGCAGCTTTACTCGGGGAACCGGGGAGCTGTTTTTT; CDR3: CASSFTRGTGELFF
D: NA; size: once; J: TRBJ1-1; V: TRBV5-4; DNA: TGTGCCAGCAGCCCGTCGCGCAGGGCCGACACTGAAGCTTTCTTT; CDR3: CASSPSRRADTEAFF
D: TRBD2; size: NA; J: TRBJ2-7; V: TRBV7-9; DNA: TGTGCCAGCAGCTTAGCGACTAGCGGGGCTTCCCCCTACGAGCAGTACTTC; CDR3: CASSLATSGASPYEQYF
D: NA; size: NA; J: TRBJ1-1; V: TRBV16; DNA: TGTGCCAGCAGCCTGGTCTTAGGGGACACTGAAGCTTTCTTT; CDR3: CASSLVLGDTEAFF
D: TRBD1; size: NA; J: TRBJ1-2; V: TRBV4-2; DNA: TGTGCCAGCAGCGCCACAGGGGGCTATGGCTACACCTTC; CDR3: CASSATGGYGYTF
D: TRBD1; size: NA; J: TRBJ1-1; V: TRBV6-1; DNA: TGTGCCAGCAGTGCGAATCGGGACAGGGGAAACACTGAAGCTTTCTTT; CDR3: CASSANRDRGNTEAFF
D: NA; size: NA; J: TRBJ1-2; V: TRBV29-1; DNA: TGCAGCGTGTATGGGGTTGGCTATGGCTACACCTTC; CDR3: CSVYGVGYGYTF
D: TRBD1; size: NA; J: TRBJ2-5; V: TRBV28; DNA: TGTGCCAGCAGTTCAGACAGGGGGAGGGGAAAAGAGACCCAGTACTTC; CDR3: CASSSDRGRGKETQYF
D: NA; size: NA; J: TRBJ2-7; V: TRBV7-8; DNA: TGTGCCAGCAGCTTAGCCATACAGGGAGGCTACGAGCAGTACTTC; CDR3: CASSLAIQGGYEQYF
D: TRBD1; size: NA; J: TRBJ2-7; V: TRBV18; DNA: TGTGCCAGCATACCAGGGACAGGGGTCTACGAGCAGTACTTC; CDR3: CASIPGTGVYEQYF
D: NA; size: NA; J: TRBJ1-4; V: TRBV28; DNA: TGTGCCAGCAGCGTTACACGAAAACTGTTTTTT; CDR3: CASSVTRKLFF
D: NA; size: NA; J: TRBJ2-2; V: TRBV15; DNA: TGTGCCACCAGCAGAGATCAGGCAGAACAAACCGGGGAGCTGTTTTTT; CDR3: CATSRDQAEQTGELFF
D: TRBD1; size: NA; J: TRBJ1-6; V: TRBV6-5; DNA: TGTGCCAGCAGTTACTCGGGACAGCTCCACTTT; CDR3: CASSYSGQLHF
D: NA; size: NA; J: TRBJ1-2; V: TRBV19; DNA: TGTGCCAGTAGCCACAATCGGGGAGTTTATGGCTACACCTTC; CDR3: CASSHNRGVYGYTF
D: TRBD1; size: once; J: TRBJ1-2; V: TRBV4-1; DNA: TGCGCCAGCAGCCAAGGGTTATCAGGGGGCTATGGCTACACCTTC; CDR3: CASSQGLSGGYGYTF
D: NA; size: few; J: TRBJ1-1; V: TRBV7-9; DNA: TGTGCCAGCAGCTTAGCACTCCCTGGAGGTGAAGCTTTCTTT; CDR3: CASSLALPGGEAFF
D: NA; size: NA; J: TRBJ1-2; V: TRBV27; DNA: TGTGCCAGCGTAGGTCAACTTGAGGGGCATGGCTATGGCTACACCTTC; CDR3: CASVGQLEGHGYGYTF
D: TRBD1; size: NA; J: TRBJ2-3; V: TRBV5-1; DNA: TGCGCCAGCAGCTTGAGATCGCAGGGGGCTGAAGATACGCAGTATTTT; CDR3: CASSLRSQGAEDTQYF
D: TRBD1; size: NA; J: TRBJ1-2; V: TRBV5-1; DNA: TGCGCCAGCAGCTTGGCCTTAACAGGGGGAGTTAACTATGGCTACACCTTC; CDR3: CASSLALTGGVNYGYTF
D: NA; size: NA; J: TRBJ1-1; V: TRBV7-3; DNA: TGTGCCAGCAGCCGGAACACGTTGAACACTGAAGCTTTCTTT; CDR3: CASSRNTLNTEAFF
D: TRBD1; size: NA; J: TRBJ2-2; V: TRBV10-3; DNA: TGTGCCATCAGTATGAGGACAGGGGCCGGCAGGGAGCTGTTTTTT; CDR3: CAISMRTGAGRELFF
D: NA; size: NA; J: TRBJ1-6; V: TRBV7-2; DNA: TGTGCCAGCAGCCTAGTCACAGGGTATGGAAGCTCCTATAATTCACCCCTCCACTTT; CDR3: CASSLVTGYGSSYNSPLHF
D: NA; size: NA; J: TRBJ1-1; V: TRBV10-3; DNA: TGTGCCATCAGTGAAGCACGACAGGACCTTAACACTGAAGCTTTCTTT; CDR3: CAISEARQDLNTEAFF
D: NA; size: NA; J: TRBJ2-7; V: TRBV3-1/TRBV3-2; DNA: TGTGCCAGCAGCCACCGCCGGGGCTCCTACGAGCAGTACTTC; CDR3: CASSHRRGSYEQYF
D: TRBD2; size: NA; J: TRBJ2-1; V: TRBV5-8; DNA: TGTGCCAGCAGCCGCTGGACTAGCGGGGTGACTGAGCAGTTCTTC; CDR3: CASSRWTSGVTEQFF
D: NA; size: NA; J: TRBJ2-7; V: TRBV6-6; DNA: TGTGCCAGCAGATCAAGCTACGAGCAGTACTTC; CDR3: CASRSSYEQYF
D: TRBD2; size: NA; J: TRBJ2-3; V: TRBV25-1; DNA: TGTGCCAGCAGTGAATCGACTAGCGGGGGGGCTGAAGATACGCAGTATTTT; CDR3: CASSESTSGGAEDTQYF